A selection of T cell receptor beta chains follows, all from one sample in a study of neurological immune-mediated disorders. Using its own MiXCR run on the 5' RACE reads, TCRdb lists one record per CDR3 protein. The sample shows tens of thousands of distinct CDR3 sequences, less than 8.5% of them seen only once. The sample was PBMCs. The origin of the receptors is a woman between 40 and 55 years old in good health. Each CDR3 is given with its conserved first and last residue. The D gene is left open where the match is weak. Clone size is not always given. Where it is, it says once, few, many or a class for expanded clones.

clone_size	j_call	d_call	v_call	cdr3_aa	cdr3_nt
many	TRBJ1-1	TRBD1	TRBV5-6	CASSRQGGGWITEAFF	TGTGCCAGCAGCAGACAGGGGGGGGGATGGATCACTGAAGCTTTCTTT
many	TRBJ1-5	NA	TRBV5-1	CASSLVISINQPQHF	TGCGCCAGCAGCTTGGTGATCAGCATCAATCAGCCCCAGCATTTT
many	TRBJ2-2	NA	TRBV3-1	CASSPEQLGELFF	TGTGCCAGCAGCCCTGAACAATTAGGGGAGCTGTTTTTT
many	TRBJ2-1	NA	TRBV19	CASSIDLEIGGRGTLYNEQFF	TGTGCCAGTAGTATAGATCTAGAGATCGGGGGCAGGGGGACCCTATACAATGAGCAGTTCTTC
many	TRBJ1-1	NA	TRBV7-2	CASSPRPGLPNTEAFF	TGTGCCAGCAGCCCAAGACCGGGACTTCCGAACACTGAAGCTTTCTTT
many	TRBJ1-2	TRBD1	TRBV7-2	CASSRHASGGANSGYTF	TGTGCCAGCAGCCGACACGCCTCAGGGGGCGCGAATTCTGGCTACACCTTC
many	TRBJ1-2	NA	TRBV14	CASSPRVGYGYTF	TGTGCCAGCAGCCCCAGGGTGGGCTATGGCTACACCTTC
many	TRBJ1-2	NA	TRBV5-1	CASSLSGRINYGYTF	TGCGCCAGCAGCTTGTCTGGCAGGATAAACTATGGCTACACCTTC
many	TRBJ1-1	TRBD1	TRBV5-5	CASRPDRDRTEAFF	TGTGCCAGCAGACCGGACAGGGACCGCACTGAAGCTTTCTTT
many	TRBJ1-1	NA	TRBV5-1	CASSLMGSTEAFF	TGCGCCAGCAGCTTGATGGGATCCACTGAAGCTTTCTTT
many	TRBJ1-1	NA	TRBV7-6	CASSPRPGGDTEAFF	TGTGCCAGCAGCCCACGGCCAGGAGGTGACACTGAAGCTTTCTTT
NA	TRBJ2-7	TRBD2	TRBV12-3/TRBV12-4	CASSSTSGRNQNEQYF	TGTGCCAGCAGCTCGACTAGCGGGAGGAATCAGAACGAGCAGTACTTC
many	TRBJ2-5	TRBD1	TRBV6-1	CASSPRQGAGTKETQYF	TGTGCCAGCAGCCCTAGACAGGGGGCCGGCACAAAAGAGACCCAGTACTTC
NA	TRBJ1-1	TRBD1	TRBV18	CARSRDREAEAFF	TGTGCCAGATCACGGGACAGGGAGGCTGAAGCTTTCTTT
NA	TRBJ2-5	NA	TRBV5-4	CASSLVPSDQEETQYF	TGTGCCAGCAGCTTGGTTCCTAGCGACCAGGAGGAGACCCAGTACTTC
many	TRBJ2-3	NA	TRBV5-6	CASSGTPGLRGTDTQYF	TGTGCCAGCAGCGGAACTCCAGGGTTACGGGGCACAGATACGCAGTATTTT
many	TRBJ1-1	NA	TRBV4-1	CASSHRGGFYTEAFF	TGCGCCAGCAGCCACAGAGGGGGGTTTTACACTGAAGCTTTCTTT
many	TRBJ2-3	TRBD2	TRBV7-9	CASSLATSENTDTQYF	TGTGCCAGCAGCTTAGCCACTAGCGAGAACACAGATACGCAGTATTTT
many	TRBJ2-3	TRBD1	TRBV12-3/TRBV12-4	CASSLTGHADTQYF	TGTGCCAGCAGCCTGACAGGGCACGCAGATACGCAGTATTTT
NA	TRBJ2-1	TRBD1	TRBV6-1	CASRGQGVYNEQFF	TGTGCCAGCAGGGGACAGGGGGTCTACAATGAGCAGTTCTTC
many	TRBJ2-2	NA	TRBV3-1	CASTQSGAGELFF	TGTGCCAGCACCCAGTCCGGGGCCGGGGAGCTGTTTTTT
many	TRBJ1-1	NA	TRBV5-1	CANSPRAAGGGHTEAFF	TGCGCCAACAGCCCCAGGGCCGCCGGGGGCGGACACACTGAAGCTTTCTTT
many	TRBJ1-2	TRBD1	TRBV20-1	CSARNRGNLANYGYTF	TGCAGTGCTAGGAACAGGGGAAATTTAGCTAACTATGGCTACACCTTC
NA	TRBJ2-1	TRBD2	TRBV5-1	CAGSLARTSGDNEQFF	TGCGCCGGCAGCTTGGCCAGGACTAGCGGGGACAATGAGCAGTTCTTC
NA	TRBJ2-7	TRBD2	TRBV5-1	CASSLADSGKGEQYF	TGCGCCAGCAGCTTGGCTGATAGCGGGAAGGGCGAGCAGTACTTC
many	TRBJ2-1	NA	TRBV12-3/TRBV12-4	CASSPVGGRGEQFF	TGTGCCAGCAGTCCGGTGGGGGGCCGGGGTGAGCAGTTCTTC
many	TRBJ1-5	NA	TRBV5-1	CASSLDGRAGNQPQHF	TGCGCCAGCAGCTTGGATGGCAGGGCCGGCAATCAGCCCCAGCATTTT
few	TRBJ1-1	NA	TRBV28	CASSLTRGNTEAFF	TGTGCCAGCAGTTTAACCCGAGGGAACACTGAAGCTTTCTTT
many	TRBJ2-7	TRBD2	TRBV15	CATSRDYQGTTKDEQYF	TGTGCCACCAGCAGAGATTACCAAGGGACTACAAAAGACGAGCAGTACTTC
many	TRBJ2-5	TRBD2	TRBV5-5	CASSFSGGRIGETQYF	TGTGCCAGCAGCTTCAGCGGGGGGCGCATCGGTGAGACCCAGTACTTC
few	TRBJ1-1	NA	TRBV20-1	CSARDAQGASEAFF	TGCAGTGCTAGAGATGCCCAGGGTGCGTCTGAAGCTTTCTTT
many	TRBJ1-3	TRBD1	TRBV7-2	CASSPRGGGQFSGNTIYF	TGTGCCAGCAGCCCACGGGGAGGGGGACAGTTCTCTGGAAACACCATATATTTT
many	TRBJ1-4	NA	TRBV5-6	CASSRRYTSTNEKLFF	TGTGCCAGCAGCCGACGTTACACATCAACTAATGAAAAACTGTTTTTT
many	TRBJ2-7	NA	TRBV5-1	CASSSGGSYEQYF	TGCGCCAGCAGCAGTGGCGGCTCCTACGAGCAGTACTTC
many	TRBJ2-1	NA	TRBV9	CASSEGEGPGAEQFF	TGTGCCAGCAGCGAAGGCGAGGGCCCGGGTGCTGAGCAGTTCTTC
many	TRBJ2-1	TRBD2	TRBV5-1	CASSLILADNNEQFF	TGCGCCAGCAGCTTAATACTAGCGGATAACAATGAGCAGTTCTTC
many	TRBJ1-1	TRBD1	TRBV3-1	CASSGTGLGDTEAFF	TGTGCCAGCAGCGGGACAGGGTTGGGGGACACTGAAGCTTTCTTT
many	TRBJ2-5	NA	TRBV21-1	CASSDPRDISQETQYF	TGTGCCAGCAGCGACCCCCGGGACATCTCCCAAGAGACCCAGTACTTC
many	TRBJ2-5	TRBD1	TRBV2	CAGRDRGSRETQYF	TGTGCCGGACGGGACAGGGGGTCACGGGAGACCCAGTACTTC
many	TRBJ2-1	NA	TRBV2	CATAAEDYNEQFF	TGTGCCACAGCGGCGGAAGACTACAATGAGCAGTTCTTC
many	TRBJ2-7	NA	TRBV10-3	CAISELYEQYF	TGTGCCATCAGTGAGCTGTACGAGCAGTACTTC
many	TRBJ1-5	TRBD1	TRBV18	CASSFGQGRDQPQHF	TGTGCCAGCTCATTCGGACAGGGTCGGGATCAGCCCCAGCATTTT
medium-sized	TRBJ2-7	NA	TRBV12-3/TRBV12-4	CASRRQYEQYF	TGTGCCAGCCGCCGACAGTACGAGCAGTACTTC
many	TRBJ1-6	NA	TRBV6-6	CASSYQDSPLHF	TGTGCCAGCAGTTACCAAGATTCACCCCTCCACTTT
many	TRBJ2-3	NA	TRBV9	CASSALSDRSSTDTQYF	TGTGCCAGCAGCGCCTTATCAGACAGGTCTAGCACAGATACGCAGTATTTT
many	TRBJ2-5	TRBD2	TRBV20-1	CSARDLSGPGGAQYF	TGCAGTGCTAGAGATCTTAGCGGCCCTGGGGGGGCCCAGTACTTC
many	TRBJ2-2	NA	TRBV20-1	CSARAPGVRTNTGELFF	TGCAGTGCTAGAGCCCCCGGGGTCCGCACGAACACCGGGGAGCTGTTTTTT
many	TRBJ1-2	NA	TRBV12-3/TRBV12-4	CASSWSQPYGYTF	TGTGCCAGCAGTTGGTCCCAGCCCTATGGCTACACCTTC
NA	TRBJ2-2	TRBD1	TRBV5-1	CASSSTLDRGQTGELFF	TGCGCCAGCAGCTCAACCTTGGACAGGGGGCAAACCGGGGAGCTGTTTTTT
many	TRBJ1-2	NA	TRBV3-1	CASSQRAGPYGYTF	TGTGCCAGCAGCCAAAGGGCCGGACCCTATGGCTACACCTTC
many	TRBJ2-5	NA	TRBV3-1	CASSQDWETQYF	TGTGCCAGCAGCCAAGACTGGGAGACCCAGTACTTC
many	TRBJ1-6	NA	TRBV28	CASSSNRNSPLHF	TGTGCCAGCAGTTCGAACAGGAATTCACCCCTCCACTTT
many	TRBJ2-6	NA	TRBV7-9	CASSLASQAVGANVLTF	TGTGCCAGCAGCTTAGCGTCTCAGGCTGTTGGGGCCAACGTCCTGACTTTC
many	TRBJ1-2	NA	TRBV12-3/TRBV12-4	CASSITGPSGYTF	TGTGCCAGCAGTATCACAGGACCTAGTGGCTACACCTTC
many	TRBJ2-3	NA	TRBV7-9	CAVGEVAKDTDTQYF	TGTGCCGTCGGGGAGGTAGCGAAAGACACAGATACGCAGTATTTT
many	TRBJ2-1	NA	TRBV5-1	CASSLESGRYNEQFF	TGCGCCAGCAGCTTGGAAAGTGGGAGATACAATGAGCAGTTCTTC
many	TRBJ1-2	NA	TRBV10-3	CAISEVERPFNYGYTF	TGTGCCATCAGTGAGGTGGAGAGGCCCTTTAACTATGGCTACACCTTC
many	TRBJ2-3	NA	TRBV7-2	CASSSRSASDTQYF	TGTGCCAGCAGCTCACGGTCAGCTTCAGATACGCAGTATTTT
many	TRBJ1-1	NA	TRBV7-9	CASSLVQANTEAFF	TGTGCCAGCAGCTTAGTACAGGCAAACACTGAAGCTTTCTTT